This T cell receptor (beta chain) stems from a study of Tregs in tolerant kidney transplant recipients. Method: immunoSEQ multiplex PCR; TCRdb's copy keeps in-frame clones and lacks some. The table lists about 240,000 clones, 65% to 85% of them singletons. There are 14 residues in the CDR3. Germline CDR1 and CDR2: SGHRS and YFSETQ. V was pared by 6 bases and J by 4 bases, with 16 bases between. Study results and limitations: Biological reproducibility was not directly addressed, but technical replication error appeared minimal.

Turning to this clone: Its antigen is currently unknown.

Unstimulated Tregs (CD4+CD25+CD127-) and CD4+CD25- non-Tregs were sorted from PBMCs. The gene calls are TRBV5-1 and TRBJ2-5, with D possibly TRBD2 on 6 matching bases. The receptor comes from a human donor in good health. The material sequenced was CD4+ T cells from blood. The CDR3 reads CASTVAQGGETQYF. DNA of the CDR3: TGCGCCAGCACCGTAGCCCAGGGAGGAGAGACCCAGTACTTC. The full variable domain, rest sourced from reference TRBV5-1 and TRBJ2-5, is KAGVTQTPRYLIKTRGQQVTLSCSPISGHRSVSWYQQTPGQGLQFLFEYFSETQRNKGNFPGRFSGRQFSNSRSEMNVSTLELGDSALYLCASTVAQGGETQYFGPGTRLLVL.